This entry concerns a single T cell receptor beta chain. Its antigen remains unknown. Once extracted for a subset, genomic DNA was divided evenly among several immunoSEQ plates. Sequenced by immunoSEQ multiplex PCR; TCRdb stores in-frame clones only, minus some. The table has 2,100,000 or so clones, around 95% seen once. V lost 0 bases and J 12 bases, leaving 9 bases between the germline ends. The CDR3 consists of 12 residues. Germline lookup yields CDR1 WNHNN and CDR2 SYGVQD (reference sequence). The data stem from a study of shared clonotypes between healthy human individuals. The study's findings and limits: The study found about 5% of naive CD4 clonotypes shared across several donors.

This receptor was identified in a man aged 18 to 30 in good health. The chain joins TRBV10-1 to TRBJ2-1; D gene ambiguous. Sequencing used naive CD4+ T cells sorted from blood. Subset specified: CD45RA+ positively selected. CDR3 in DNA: TGCGCCAGCAGTGAGTCGTCGGAACCGCAGTTCTTC. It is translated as CASSESSEPQFF.